The 13 T cell receptor beta chains below were found in one sample sequenced in a study of T cells after posttransplantation cyclophosphamide. TCRdb's copy holds only in-frame clones and misses some; the assay was immunoSEQ multiplex PCR. The sample has about 11,000 clones; approximately 86% are singletons. Busulfan-fludarabine conditioning, marrow transplant, and cyclophosphamide on days +3 and +4 were administered. This sample comprised PBMCs, obtained about 1,700 days after allogeneic stem cell transplant with posttransplant cyclophosphamide. All receptors derive from a female patient aged 45 to 65 who received an allogeneic stem cell transplant from a related donor, was CMV-positive, and had no GVHD. Part of the T cell pool may stem from the graft donor.

This rearrangement joins TRBV6-1 to TRBJ1-2; no definite D call. CDR3 length: 15 residues. The ends were cut back, 4 bases at V and 3 bases at J, with 15 bases in the middle. In germline, CDR1 is MNHNS, CDR2 SASEGT. The CDR3: CASSGAGGVDYGYTF. The DNA of the CDR3 is TGTGCCAGCAGTGGGGCTGGCGGGGTTGACTATGGCTACACCTTC.

The chain links TRBV2 to TRBJ2-1; 9 positions match TRBD1. The CDR3 has 14 residues. The germline gives CDR1 SNHLY, CDR2 FYNNEI. J lost 6 bases, V lost 4 bases, and 4 bases had no gene match. CDR3 DNA sequence: TGTGCCAGCAGTGTACAGGGGGCGAGCAATGAGCAGTTCTTC. Its translation: CASSVQGASNEQFF.

The chain recombines TRBV7-9 with TRBJ1-1; D remains unclear. CDR1 is SEHNR and CDR2 is FQNEAQ in the germline V gene (reference sequence). Trimming stripped 6 bases from V and 4 bases from J, with 6 bases between. This CDR3 has 11 residues. In DNA, the CDR3 is TGTGCCAGCAGTTTGAGCACTGAAGCTTTCTTT. Its protein product is CASSLSTEAFF.

This clone was detected once. This rearrangement joins TRBV30 to TRBJ2-7, with D perhaps matching TRBD2 (7 bases). V lost 4 bases to trimming and J lost 4 bases, with 14 bases between them. The CDR3 runs to 13 residues. Looked up from germline, CDR1 is GTSNPN and CDR2 is SVGIG (reference sequence). In nucleotides, the CDR3 is TGTGCCTGGAACAGGCGGGGGCTGTACGAGCAGTACTTC. Its translation is CAWNRRGLYEQYF.

This clone was observed a few times. The rearrangement uses TRBV6-5 and TRBJ1-2, with 7 bases fitting TRBD1. V gave up 7 bases and J gave up 7 bases; unmatched junction bases: 9. Germline CDR1 and CDR2: MNHEY and SVGAGI. The CDR3 runs 13 residues. This chain's CDR3 is CASTSTGEVGYTF. CDR3 DNA sequence: TGTGCCAGCACGTCTACAGGGGAGGTTGGCTACACCTTC.

The chain has TRBV7-2 and TRBJ1-1; D not resolved. The CDR3 has 11 amino acids. Germline CDR1 SGHTA, CDR2 FQGNSA. Trimming left V 8 bases short and J 1 base short, with 5 bases between. The CDR3 region has the DNA TGTGCCAGCTCTCGGAACACTGAAGCTTTCTTT. This encodes CASSRNTEAFF.

The chain combines TRBV9 with TRBJ2-5; TRBD1 agrees at 9 bases. After removal of 0 bases from V and 5 bases from J, the junction contained 8 bases not matched to a gene. The CDR3 length is 16 residues. Germline CDR1 SGDLS, CDR2 YYNGEE. The CDR3 nucleotides read TGTGCCAGCAGCGTAGGTTTCGGGACAGGGACGGAGACCCAGTACTTC. Its translation is CASSVGFGTGTETQYF. The complete variable domain, with remaining parts taken from reference TRBV9 and TRBJ2-5, reads DSGVTQTPKHLITATGQRVTLRCSPRSGDLSVYWYQQSLDQGLQFLIQYYNGEERAKGNILERFSAQQFPDLHSELNLSSLELGDSALYFCASSVGFGTGTETQYFGPGTRLLVL.

In the case of this clone: The germline gene is not matched at one end of the junction; a read error may be the cause. This chain joins TRBV18 and TRBJ1-1; D not resolved. Germline V gene lookup returns CDR1 KGHSH and CDR2 LQKENI. This CDR3 is 14 amino acids long. In nucleotides, the CDR3 is TGTGCCAGCTCACTAACGAGGCAGAACTCTGAAGCTTTCTTT. Translation: CASSLTRQNSEAFF.

The J gene is TRBJ2-7, the V gene TRBV6-5, with no clear D. The V end was cut by 4 bases, the J end by 0 bases, with 13 bases between. The V gene's germline CDR1 is MNHEY and CDR2 SVGAGI. The CDR3 spans 15 residues. The CDR3, as DNA: TGTGCCAGCAGTTTGGGCTACCAATCCTCCTACGAGCAGTACTTC. Translation: CASSLGYQSSYEQYF.

The chain couples TRBV11-3 to TRBJ2-1; 7 bases line up with TRBD1. Trimming at V came to 3 bases and at J to 10 bases, leaving 15 bases not matched to a gene. Germline V gene data show CDR1 as SGHNT and CDR2 as YENEEA. The CDR3 covers 16 residues. Here the CDR3 DNA reads TGTGCCAGCAGCTTCAGGACAGGCCAAGCGAGGGGGGAGCAGTTCTTC. Translated: CASSFRTGQARGEQFF. Full variable domain (rest looked up from reference TRBV11-3 and TRBJ2-1): EAGVVQSPRYKIIEKKQPVAFWCNPISGHNTLYWYLQNLGQGPELLIRYENEEAVDDSQLPKDRFSAERLKGVDSTLKIQPAELGDSAVYLCASSFRTGQARGEQFFGPGTRLTVL.

The V and J genes are TRBV27 and TRBJ1-4; TRBD1 is a possible D gene (6 bases). Germline values: CDR1 MNHEY, CDR2 SMNVEV (reference sequence). The CDR3 runs to 14 residues. V was clipped by 3 bases and J by 7 bases, with 12 bases between them. The CDR3 nucleotides read TGTGCCAGCAGTTTCTGGGGGCGCAGTGAAAAACTGTTTTTT. Its translation is CASSFWGRSEKLFF.

The gene calls are TRBV15 and TRBJ2-1; the D gene is possibly TRBD1 (5 bases). The germline V and J ends were trimmed by 3 bases and 4 bases, with 16 bases remaining between them. From germline, CDR1 is LNHNV and CDR2 YYDKDF (reference sequence). This CDR3 comprises 16 residues. DNA for the CDR3: TGTGCCACCAGCAGGTCCACAGGCCCCCCTTACAATGAGCAGTTCTTC. It translates to CATSRSTGPPYNEQFF.

This chain joins TRBV14 and TRBJ2-7, with TRBD2 identical over 13 bases. This CDR3 is built from 23 residues. J was trimmed by 6 bases and V by 0 bases; bases with no gene match: 26. CDR1 SGHDN and CDR2 FVKESK come from the germline V gene. The DNA for the CDR3 is TGTGCCAGCAGCCAAGATGGATATGGGGGGACCGGGACTAGCGGGATAGCGGTATCCGAGCAGTACTTC. Translation: CASSQDGYGGTGTSGIAVSEQYF. The complete variable domain, with remaining parts taken from reference TRBV14 and TRBJ2-7, reads EAGVTQFPSHSVIEKGQTVTLRCDPISGHDNLYWYRRVMGKEIKFLLHFVKESKQDESGMPNNRFLAERTGGTYSTLKVQPAELEDSGVYFCASSQDGYGGTGTSGIAVSEQYFGPGTRLTVT.